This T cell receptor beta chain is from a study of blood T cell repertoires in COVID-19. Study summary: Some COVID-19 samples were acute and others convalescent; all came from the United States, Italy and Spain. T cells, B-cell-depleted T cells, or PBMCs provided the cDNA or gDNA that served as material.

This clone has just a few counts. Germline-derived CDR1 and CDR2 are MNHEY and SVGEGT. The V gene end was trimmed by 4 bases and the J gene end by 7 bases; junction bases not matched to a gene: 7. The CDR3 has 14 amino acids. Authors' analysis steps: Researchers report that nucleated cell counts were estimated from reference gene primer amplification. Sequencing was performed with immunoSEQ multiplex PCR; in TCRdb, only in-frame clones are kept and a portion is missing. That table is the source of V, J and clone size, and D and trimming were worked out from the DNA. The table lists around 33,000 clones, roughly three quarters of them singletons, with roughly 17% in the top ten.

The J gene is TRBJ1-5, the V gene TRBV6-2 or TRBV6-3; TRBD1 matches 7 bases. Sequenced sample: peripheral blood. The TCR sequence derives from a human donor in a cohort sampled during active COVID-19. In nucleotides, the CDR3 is TGTGCCAGCAGTTCCAGACAGGGTGTCCAGCCCCAGCATTTT. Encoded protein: CASSSRQGVQPQHF.